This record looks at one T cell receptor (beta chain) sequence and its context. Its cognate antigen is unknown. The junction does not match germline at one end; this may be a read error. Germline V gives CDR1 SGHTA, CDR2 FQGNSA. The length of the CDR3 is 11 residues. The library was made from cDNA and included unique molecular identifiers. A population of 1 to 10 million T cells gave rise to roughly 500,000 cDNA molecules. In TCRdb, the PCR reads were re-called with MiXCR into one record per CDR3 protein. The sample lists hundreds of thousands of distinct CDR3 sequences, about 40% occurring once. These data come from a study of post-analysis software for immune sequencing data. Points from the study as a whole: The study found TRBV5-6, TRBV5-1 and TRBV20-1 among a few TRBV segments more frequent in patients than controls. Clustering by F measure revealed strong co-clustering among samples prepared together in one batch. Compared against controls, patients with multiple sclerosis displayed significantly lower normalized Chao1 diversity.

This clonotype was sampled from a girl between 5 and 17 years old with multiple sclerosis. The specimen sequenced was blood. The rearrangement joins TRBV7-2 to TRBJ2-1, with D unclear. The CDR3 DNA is TGTGCCAGCAGCTTACAGAATGAGCGGTTCTTC. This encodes CASSLQNERFF.